This is a list of T cell receptor beta chains from one sample in a study of blood T cell repertoires in COVID-19. The protocol was immunoSEQ multiplex PCR, while the TCRdb copy is restricted to in-frame clones and leaves out a portion. The sample includes 350,000 or so clones, about 83% of them seen just once. Sequences were obtained from peripheral blood. The source is a man aged 25-45 years with active or convalescent COVID-19. CDR3s include the opening cysteine and the closing phenylalanine or tryptophan. The order of the fields is V gene, J gene, clone size, D gene, CDR3 DNA, CDR3 protein. The D gene is left open where the match is weak. A row's size may be missing; if present it is once, few, many or a size class.

v_call: TRBV28
j_call: TRBJ1-2
clone_size: NA
d_call: TRBD1
cdr3_nt: TGTGCCAGCAGTTTATCCTCGCCTGGACAGGATAACTATGGCTACACCTTC
cdr3_aa: CASSLSSPGQDNYGYTF

v_call: TRBV7-3
j_call: TRBJ2-2
clone_size: NA
d_call: NA
cdr3_nt: TGTGCCAGCAGCTTCTCTAAAGGGGAGCTGTTTTTT
cdr3_aa: CASSFSKGELFF

v_call: TRBV6-1
j_call: TRBJ1-2
clone_size: NA
d_call: NA
cdr3_nt: TGTGCCAGCCGGGGGAACTATGGCTACACCTTC
cdr3_aa: CASRGNYGYTF

v_call: TRBV6-5
j_call: TRBJ2-7
clone_size: once
d_call: NA
cdr3_nt: TGTGCCAGCAGTTACTCGGGAGGCCTCGGTTCCTACGAGCAGTACTTC
cdr3_aa: CASSYSGGLGSYEQYF

v_call: TRBV6-6
j_call: TRBJ1-5
clone_size: few
d_call: TRBD1
cdr3_nt: TGTGCCGCTGGACAGGTAGGATCTAGCAATCAGCCCCAGCATTTT
cdr3_aa: CAAGQVGSSNQPQHF

v_call: TRBV10-3
j_call: TRBJ1-5
clone_size: NA
d_call: TRBD1
cdr3_nt: TGTGCCATCAGTCAGGGGGTTGGCAATCAGCCCCAGCATTTT
cdr3_aa: CAISQGVGNQPQHF

v_call: TRBV7-9
j_call: TRBJ2-1
clone_size: once
d_call: NA
cdr3_nt: TGTGCCAGCAGCTTAGGCGGGTTAGTAGGGCAGTTCTTC
cdr3_aa: CASSLGGLVGQFF

v_call: TRBV3-1/TRBV3-2
j_call: TRBJ2-3
clone_size: NA
d_call: TRBD2
cdr3_nt: TGTGCCAGCGGGGGAGTAGCGGGAGGGTCACAGTATTTT
cdr3_aa: CASGGVAGGSQYF

v_call: TRBV11-3
j_call: TRBJ2-1
clone_size: NA
d_call: NA
cdr3_nt: TGTGCCAGCAGCTCACAATTTTACAATGAGCAGTTCTTC
cdr3_aa: CASSSQFYNEQFF

v_call: TRBV2
j_call: TRBJ2-3
clone_size: NA
d_call: TRBD2
cdr3_nt: TGTGCCAGCAGTGCCCTAGCGGGATTGGCAGATACGCAGTATTTT
cdr3_aa: CASSALAGLADTQYF

v_call: TRBV30
j_call: TRBJ1-3
clone_size: NA
d_call: NA
cdr3_nt: TGTGCCTGGACCGAGGGTGGAAACACCATATATTTT
cdr3_aa: CAWTEGGNTIYF